Below are 18 T cell receptor beta chains sequenced from a single sample in a study of T cell clones after liver transplantation. Generated by immunoSEQ multiplex PCR, the TCRdb table keeps only in-frame clones and is missing some. Seen here are some 15,000 clones, more than 65% observed once, and the top ten hold roughly 28%. The starting material was CD8+ T cells from blood, obtained 45 to 50 months after liver transplant. Receptor source: a human patient who received a liver transplant. A subset of T cells may come from the graft donor.

This clone is labeled as medium-sized (0.01 to 0.1%). The chain is built from TRBV6-5 and TRBJ1-5; 7 bases match TRBD1. CDR3 size: 14 residues. With V trimmed by 6 bases and J by 4 bases, 6 bases remained unmatched. Looked up from germline, CDR1 is MNHEY and CDR2 is SVGAGI. CDR3 nucleotides: TGTGCCAGCAGACCGACAGGGAGGAATCAGCCCCAGCATTTT. Residues: CASRPTGRNQPQHF.

The chain joins TRBV5-1 to TRBJ1-5; 10 bases fit TRBD1. Germline V gene data show CDR1 as SGHRS and CDR2 as YFSETQ. The CDR3 consists of 14 residues. V lost 4 bases and J lost 6; bases outside the gene matches: 4. CDR3 DNA sequence: TGCGCCAGCAGCGAGGGACAGGGGAGTCAGCCCCAGCATTTT. Translation gives CASSEGQGSQPQHF.

The chain uses TRBV7-8 and TRBJ1-3; TRBD1 might be the D (6 bases). This CDR3 has 15 residues. V was pared by 5 bases and J by 3 bases, with 14 bases between. Germline CDR1 and CDR2: SGHVS and FQNEAQ. The CDR3 DNA is TGTGCCAGCAGCAGTTGGACAGAGGGTGGAAACACCATATATTTT. Translating it yields CASSSWTEGGNTIYF.

This chain connects TRBV5-4 to TRBJ2-7; D is undetermined. The CDR3 totals 12 residues. Germline V gene data show CDR1 as SGHNT and CDR2 as YYREEE (reference sequence). Trimming left V 3 bases short and J 2 bases short, with 6 bases between. In nucleotides, the CDR3 is TGTGCCAGCAGCTCGGACGCCTACGAGCAGTACTTC. It specifies CASSSDAYEQYF. Based on the CDR3 plus reference TRBV5-4 and TRBJ2-7, the full variable domain is ETGVTQSPTHLIKTRGQQVTLRCSSQSGHNTVSWYQQALGQGPQFIFQYYREEENGRGNFPPRFSGLQFPNYSSELNVNALELDDSALYLCASSSDAYEQYFGPGTRLTVT.

This clone qualifies as medium-sized. The chain combines TRBV4-1 with TRBJ1-1, with D perhaps matching TRBD1 (6 bases). In germline, CDR1 is MGHRA, CDR2 YSYEKL. The CDR3 contains 15 residues. Between the trimmed V and J ends, which lost 4 bases and 3 bases, there was a span of 15 bases. CDR3 amino acids: CASSLFLQGDTEAFF. The DNA of the CDR3 is TGCGCCAGCAGCCTTTTTCTACAGGGTGACACTGAAGCTTTCTTT.

V and J are TRBV5-1 and TRBJ1-5; possible D gene TRBD1, 6 bases. Trimming stripped 4 bases from V and 7 bases from J, with 21 bases between. The CDR3 contains 16 residues. Germline CDR1 reads SGHRS; CDR2 reads YFSETQ. The CDR3 loop reads CASSPGQSQSGQPQHF. CDR3 DNA: TGCGCCAGCAGCCCCGGACAGAGTCAATCAGGGCAGCCCCAGCATTTT.

V is TRBV4-1 and J is TRBJ2-7; 8 bases agree with TRBD1. Trimming cost V 4 bases and J 3 bases; bases outside gene matches: 5. The CDR3 runs 14 residues. The germline V gene has CDR1 MGHRA and CDR2 YSYEKL. The CDR3 coding sequence is TGCGCCAGCAGCCCACCAACAGGGGGCTACGAGCAGTACTTC. Its protein is CASSPPTGGYEQYF.

The rearrangement uses TRBV5-8 and TRBJ2-7; D possibly corresponds to TRBD1 (6 bases). Germline V gene data show CDR1 as SGHTS and CDR2 as YDEGEE. The CDR3 is 14 residues long. V dropped 2 bases and J dropped 0 bases, with 9 bases sitting between them. CDR3 amino acids: CASSFQGSSYEQYF. The CDR3 bases are TGTGCCAGCAGCTTTCAGGGGTCCTCCTACGAGCAGTACTTC.

This chain uses TRBV5-1 with TRBJ2-7, with D maybe TRBD2 (5 bases). This CDR3 contains 13 residues. Trimming shortened V by 0 bases and J by 7 bases, and 11 bases separated the two germline ends. Germline V gene data show CDR1 as SGHRS and CDR2 as YFSETQ. The CDR3 here is CASSLGLTREQYF. CDR3 nucleotide sequence: TGCGCCAGCAGCTTGGGACTAACACGGGAGCAGTACTTC.

The V gene is TRBV19, the J gene TRBJ1-1; perhaps TRBD1 as D (6 bases). Germline CDR1 and CDR2: LNHDA and SQIVND (reference sequence). CDR3 size: 17 residues. V lost 1 base to trimming and J lost 1 base, with 16 bases between them. The CDR3 region is CASSIANFDRTNTEAFF. The CDR3 nucleotides are TGTGCCAGTAGTATAGCCAACTTCGACAGGACGAACACTGAAGCTTTCTTT.

This clone was observed a single time. This chain uses TRBV9 with TRBJ2-7; possible D gene TRBD2, 5 bases. This CDR3 spans 11 amino acids. The germline CDR1 and CDR2 sequences are SGDLS and YYNGEE. V lost 3 bases, J lost 4 bases, and 5 bases lay in between. In DNA form, the CDR3 reads TGTGCCAGCAGCGCGGGGTACGAGCAGTACTTC. Amino acids: CASSAGYEQYF.

The chain recombines TRBV29-1 with TRBJ2-3; 7 bases agree with TRBD1. From germline, CDR1 is SQVTM and CDR2 ANQGSEA. This CDR3 contains 14 residues. Trimming removed 5 bases from V and 0 bases from J; junction bases left unmatched: 5. The CDR3 spells CSVRGTVSTDTQYF. Here the CDR3 DNA reads TGCAGCGTTCGTGGGACAGTTAGCACAGATACGCAGTATTTT.

This clone was found once. The chain combines TRBV6-1 with TRBJ2-7; D unclear. This CDR3 region has 14 residues. V gave up 7 bases and J gave up 7 bases, with 20 bases separating them. The V gene's germline CDR1 is MNHNS and CDR2 SASEGT. This CDR3 is CASNSPTLSREQYF. CDR3 in DNA: TGTGCCAGCAACTCCCCCACCCTGAGCAGGGAGCAGTACTTC.

This clone was recorded a few times. The V and J genes are TRBV2 and TRBJ1-6, with D unclear. The CDR3 covers 18 residues. Looked up from germline, CDR1 is SNHLY and CDR2 is FYNNEI. Deletions cut 0 bases from V and 9 bases from J, with 21 bases between. CDR3 region: CASSEAQRSTLPGSPLHF. Here the CDR3 DNA reads TGTGCCAGCAGTGAAGCGCAGAGGTCCACCTTACCGGGTTCACCCCTCCACTTT.

V usage is TRBV4-1 and J usage is TRBJ2-1; maybe TRBD2 (5 bases). The germline gives CDR1 MGHRA, CDR2 YSYEKL. CDR3 length equals 12 residues. Deletions cut 1 base from V and 7 bases from J, with 5 bases between. The CDR3 DNA reads as TGCGCCAGCAGCCAAGCGGGGAATGAGCAGTTCTTC. It translates to CASSQAGNEQFF.

V is TRBV5-1 and J is TRBJ2-7, with 9 bases lining up with TRBD1. V trimming: 4 bases; J trimming: 2 bases; junction bases outside the gene matches: 7. The CDR3 contains 15 residues. Germline V lookup: CDR1 SGHRS, CDR2 YFSETQ. DNA for the CDR3: TGCGCCAGCAGCCCCTTACAGGGGGCCACCTACGAGCAGTACTTC. It is translated as CASSPLQGATYEQYF.

The chain combines TRBV6-1 with TRBJ1-2; unclear D gene. The germline gives CDR1 MNHNS, CDR2 SASEGT. The CDR3 covers 12 residues. Trimming stripped 2 bases from V and 4 bases from J, with 5 bases between. The CDR3 here is CASSELGYGYTF. The CDR3, as DNA: TGTGCCAGCAGTGAACTAGGCTATGGCTACACCTTC.

V usage is TRBV27 and J usage is TRBJ2-1; 10 bases are a match to TRBD2. Per the germline V gene, CDR1 is MNHEY and CDR2 is SMNVEV (reference sequence). The V gene end was trimmed by 5 bases and the J gene end by 9 bases; junction bases not matched to a gene: 7. The CDR3 has 14 amino acids. CDR3 sequence reads: CASSLSGRAPEQFF. CDR3 coding DNA: TGTGCCAGCAGTCTAAGCGGGAGGGCCCCTGAGCAGTTCTTC.